This T cell receptor beta chain was obtained from a study of glioma-infiltrating T cells. Using RNA template, CDR3s of TCR alpha and beta were amplified with iRepertoire arm-PCR. Tissue mRNA or PBMC total RNA, roughly 100-400 ng, went into one-step reverse transcription and amplification. In TCRdb, the multiplex PCR reads were re-called with MiXCR into one record per CDR3 protein. The sample contains 150,000 to 200,000 distinct CDR3 sequences, around 45% of which appear only once. With regard to this clonotype: The target antigen is unknown. A much larger clone lies one base from this, so it may be a read error.

Study findings and constraints: Non-neoplastic patients had below-expected tissue-blood divergence, while all gliomas exceeded expectation. Only very few CDR3 sequences appeared in both tissue and blood.

Germline CDR1 LGHDT, CDR2 YNNKEL (reference sequence). This CDR3 is 12 amino acids long. The chain links TRBV3-1 to TRBJ2-5; D might be TRBD2 (5 bases). The sample taken for sequencing was glioma tissue, nonneoplastic brain tissue, or PBMCs (not recorded which). The clonotype comes from a human donor with low-grade glioma or glioblastoma, undergoing nonglioma brain surgery, or in good health (not recorded which). CDR3 protein: CASSANRETKYF. The CDR3 DNA is TGTGCCAGCAGCGCAAATAGGGAGACCAAGTACTTC.